This passage covers 32 T cell receptor beta chains from one sample sequenced in a study of blood T cell repertoires in COVID-19. Assay: immunoSEQ multiplex PCR; the TCRdb copy retains only in-frame clones and omits some. Here the sample spans fewer than 300,000 clones, about nine tenths being singletons. Sequenced: PBMCs or T cells enriched from blood (not recorded which). Receptors originate from a woman in her thirties or forties with acute COVID-19.

This chain joins TRBV5-1 and TRBJ1-6; no reliable D call. Germline V gives CDR1 SGHRS, CDR2 YFSETQ. Trimming left V 0 bases short and J 2 bases short, with 6 bases between. The CDR3 is made up of 15 amino acids. The CDR3 loop reads CASSLGVPYNSPLHF. The CDR3 nucleotides read TGCGCCAGCAGCTTGGGAGTCCCCTATAATTCACCCCTCCACTTT.

V and J are TRBV18 and TRBJ2-3; TRBD2 matches at 13 bases. In germline, CDR1 is KGHSH, CDR2 LQKENI. The CDR3 has 20 amino acids. V was pared by 2 bases and J by 5 bases, with 16 bases of the junction left unmatched. The DNA of the CDR3 is TGTGCCAGCTCACCAAGCCTGACCGGGACTAGCGGGGCCCCCCAAGATACGCAGTATTTT. Protein product: CASSPSLTGTSGAPQDTQYF.

The CDR3 is CASSPPRGSTQYF. The DNA of the CDR3 is TGTGCCAGCTCACCACCGAGGGGGAGTACGCAGTATTTT. The rearrangement links TRBV18 to TRBJ2-3; possible D gene TRBD1, 6 bases. Germline CDR1 reads KGHSH; CDR2 reads LQKENI. The CDR3 is 13 residues long. Trimming took off 0 bases at V and 8 bases at J, with 9 bases between the two ends.

The rearrangement links TRBV7-6 to TRBJ2-2; 13 bases map to TRBD2. Trimming at V came to 5 bases and at J to 5 bases, leaving 8 bases not matched to a gene. The CDR3 loop spans 17 amino acids. Germline values: CDR1 SGHVS, CDR2 FNYEAQ. Written as DNA, the CDR3 is TGTGCCAGCAGCCTAAAGGGACTAGCGGGATCGACCGGGGAGCTGTTTTTT. Its translation: CASSLKGLAGSTGELFF.

The chain joins TRBV19 to TRBJ2-3; D perhaps matches TRBD2 (6 bases). Germline V gene sequence: CDR1 LNHDA, CDR2 SQIVND (reference sequence). Trimming left V 7 bases short and J 0 bases short, with 20 bases between. The CDR3 covers 17 residues. CDR3 region: CASTPLGAGTSTDTQYF. The CDR3, as DNA: TGTGCCAGTACTCCCCTAGGTGCGGGAACCAGCACAGATACGCAGTATTTT.

The chain links TRBV7-9 to TRBJ2-1; the match to TRBD2 covers 7 bases. This CDR3 has 14 amino acids. The junction had 9 bases not matched to a gene; V was cut back by 5 bases and J by 8 bases. Germline CDR1 reads SEHNR; CDR2 reads FQNEAQ (reference sequence). The CDR3 sequence: CASSLRGAGDEQFF. CDR3 in DNA: TGTGCCAGCAGCCTACGAGGGGCGGGGGATGAGCAGTTCTTC.

This sequence joins TRBV25-1 and TRBJ1-1, with TRBD1 matching over 7 bases. The germline V gene has CDR1 MGHDK and CDR2 SYGVNS. The CDR3 loop spans 13 amino acids. With V trimmed by 7 bases and J by 5 bases, 7 bases remained unmatched. The CDR3 sequence: CASTNGRGTEAFF. The CDR3 bases are TGTGCCAGCACCAACGGCAGGGGGACTGAAGCTTTCTTT.

This chain joins TRBV28 and TRBJ2-7, with 10 bases aligning to TRBD2. Germline V CDR1 and CDR2: MDHEN, SYDVKM. V was pared by 6 bases and J by 7 bases, with 6 bases of the junction left unmatched. The CDR3 runs to 13 residues. The CDR3 DNA reads TGTGCCAGCAGAAAGGGACTAGCGCGGGAGCAGTACTTC. Amino acid sequence: CASRKGLAREQYF.

V usage is TRBV5-4 and J usage is TRBJ1-2, with D possibly matching TRBD1 (6 bases). The CDR3 runs to 14 residues. V was clipped by 3 bases and J by 4 bases, with 13 bases between them. Germline values: CDR1 SGHNT, CDR2 YYREEE (reference sequence). CDR3 nucleotide sequence: TGTGCCAGCAGCTCCTACAGGGAAGCCTATGGCTACACCTTC. Translation: CASSSYREAYGYTF.

The V and J genes are TRBV10-1 and TRBJ2-3; TRBD2 aligns across 9 bases. There are 14 residues in the CDR3. The ends lost 10 bases at V and 4 bases at J; junction bases unmatched: 9. The germline V gene has CDR1 WNHNN and CDR2 SYGVQD (reference sequence). The CDR3 DNA is TGCGCCACGGATGCGGGAGGGCCGTCAGATACGCAGTATTTT. Translated, it gives CATDAGGPSDTQYF.

The CDR3 loop reads CSVLSGGDTEAFF. CDR3 in DNA: TGCAGCGTTCTTTCTGGGGGCGACACTGAAGCTTTCTTT. This chain connects TRBV29-1 to TRBJ1-1; a possible D gene is TRBD1 (6 bases). Trimming stripped 5 bases from V and 3 bases from J, with 13 bases between. This CDR3 has 13 residues. Germline CDR1 SQVTM, CDR2 ANQGSEA.

This clone appeared a single time. This sequence joins TRBV30 and TRBJ1-2; tentative D call: TRBD1 (5 bases). V was cut by 0 bases and J by 5 bases, with 16 bases left in between. Germline V gene lookup returns CDR1 GTSNPN and CDR2 SVGIG (reference sequence). The CDR3 is 15 residues long. In nucleotides, the CDR3 is TGTGCCTGGAGTGTACCCCAGGTTTCAGGGTATGGCTACACCTTC. The encoded protein is CAWSVPQVSGYGYTF.

The V and J genes are TRBV3-1 (or the pseudogene TRBV3-2) and TRBJ1-2; 8 bases are a match to TRBD1. The trim removed 1 base at V and 6 bases at J, leaving 4 bases unmatched. CDR3 size: 14 residues. Germline V CDR1 and CDR2: LGHDT, YNNKEL (reference sequence). CDR3 DNA: TGTGCCAGCAGCCAAGGAGGGACAGGTCATGGCTACACCTTC. Protein: CASSQGGTGHGYTF.

The chain carries TRBV5-8 and TRBJ1-1, with 8 bases aligning to TRBD1. Trimming removed 2 bases from V and 4 bases from J; junction bases left unmatched: 1. Looked up from germline, CDR1 is SGHTS and CDR2 is YDEGEE. The CDR3 is made up of 13 amino acids. The CDR3 DNA follows: TGTGCCAGCAGCTTCGGACAGGGCACTGAAGCTTTCTTT. It specifies CASSFGQGTEAFF.

This clone has only one observation. CDR3 nucleotides: TGCGCCAGCAGCTTGACGCCGCCAGGGACCGGGGAGCTGTTTTTT. Its translation is CASSLTPPGTGELFF. The J gene is TRBJ2-2, the V gene TRBV5-1; tentatively, D is TRBD1 (5 bases). CDR3 length equals 15 residues. Germline CDR1 reads SGHRS; CDR2 reads YFSETQ. The ends were cut back, 1 base at V and 5 bases at J, with 12 bases in the middle.

The chain links TRBV5-5 to TRBJ2-7, with 10 bases matching TRBD1. CDR3 length equals 15 residues. Per germline, CDR1 SGHKS and CDR2 YYEKEE (reference sequence). Trimming cost V 3 bases and J 4 bases; bases outside gene matches: 7. CDR3 loop: CASSSLRQGAYEQYV. The CDR3 DNA is TGTGCCAGCAGCTCCTTAAGACAGGGGGCGTACGAGCAGTACGTC.

CDR3 amino acids: CASRSRRRNTEAFF. DNA of the CDR3: TGTGCCAGCCGTAGCCGTCGGAGGAACACTGAAGCTTTCTTT. This chain joins TRBV7-4 and TRBJ1-1; the D is unclear. V lost 8 bases and J 1 base, leaving 14 bases between the germline ends. Germline loops: CDR1 SGHVT, CDR2 SQSDAQ. The CDR3 is 14 amino acids.

V gene TRBV5-1 combines with J gene TRBJ2-7; the match to TRBD1 covers 8 bases. J lost 2 bases, V lost 4 bases, and 8 bases had no gene match. This CDR3 has 15 residues. CDR1 and CDR2 from the germline V gene are SGHRS and YFSETQ. The CDR3 here is CASSQGQDAAYEQYF. The CDR3 nucleotides read TGCGCCAGCAGCCAGGGACAGGACGCCGCCTACGAGCAGTACTTC.

A few counts support this clone. The rearrangement uses TRBV9 and TRBJ2-2, with 8 bases fitting TRBD1. The CDR3 loop spans 15 amino acids. The germline V gene encodes CDR1 SGDLS and CDR2 YYNGEE. The V gene end was trimmed by 4 bases and the J gene end by 4 bases; junction bases not matched to a gene: 6. The CDR3 loop is CASSTAGTGTGELFF. CDR3 DNA: TGTGCCAGCAGCACCGCCGGGACAGGCACCGGGGAGCTGTTTTTT.

The rearrangement links TRBV27 to TRBJ1-2; no definite D call. Germline CDR1 reads MNHEY; CDR2 reads SMNVEV (reference sequence). V lost 6 bases and J lost 4, with 21 bases in between. There are 16 residues in the CDR3. The CDR3 sequence is CASRPETGSGFYGYTF. CDR3 nucleotides: TGTGCCAGCAGACCCGAGACCGGTAGCGGGTTCTATGGCTACACCTTC.

The CDR3 sequence: CASSLGDGGYGYTF. The CDR3 bases are TGCGCCAGCAGCTTGGGAGACGGGGGCTATGGCTACACCTTC. This chain links TRBV5-1 with TRBJ1-2; perhaps TRBD1 as D (5 bases). V gave up 0 bases and J gave up 4 bases, with 10 bases separating them. From germline, CDR1 is SGHRS and CDR2 YFSETQ. The CDR3 loop spans 14 amino acids.

This clone has only one observation. This chain connects TRBV12-3 or TRBV12-4 to TRBJ2-7; D is undetermined. The ends were cut back, 3 bases at V and 2 bases at J, with 5 bases in the middle. The length of the CDR3 is 12 residues. The CDR3: CASSFHAYEQYF. The CDR3 DNA is TGTGCCAGCAGTTTCCATGCCTACGAGCAGTACTTC.

V usage is TRBV30 and J usage is TRBJ2-3, with 7 bases that match TRBD2. The trim removed 2 bases at V and 6 bases at J, leaving 8 bases unmatched. The CDR3 contains 14 residues. Germline V gene sequence: CDR1 GTSNPN, CDR2 SVGIG (reference sequence). This CDR3 is CAWSPGGGGDTQYF. In nucleotides, the CDR3 is TGTGCCTGGAGTCCTGGGGGGGGTGGTGATACGCAGTATTTT.

This clone appeared once. This sequence joins TRBV6-5 and TRBJ1-1, with TRBD1 matching over 11 bases. V dropped 2 bases and J dropped 5; count of bases not matched to a gene: 1. From germline, CDR1 is MNHEY and CDR2 SVGAGI. The CDR3 length is 14 residues. The CDR3: CASSYGTGGTEAFF. In DNA, the CDR3 is TGTGCCAGCAGTTACGGGACAGGGGGAACTGAAGCTTTCTTT.

The chain joins TRBV2 to TRBJ1-5; maybe TRBD1 (5 bases). Germline V lookup: CDR1 SNHLY, CDR2 FYNNEI. Trimming cost V 5 bases and J 6 bases, with 14 bases left between them. CDR3 length equals 14 residues. CDR3 DNA sequence: TGTGCCAGCAGTTCCCACAGGACTACTCAGCCCCAGCATTTT. Translated: CASSSHRTTQPQHF.

The chain links TRBV6-6 to TRBJ2-3; 7 nucleotides line up with TRBD1. This CDR3 contains 18 residues. Germline trimming cut 6 bases from V and 2 bases from J; bases unmatched to any gene: 17. CDR1 and CDR2 (germline): MNHNY, SVGAGI (reference sequence). The chain's CDR3 is CASSRTSPRTGITDTQYF. The CDR3 DNA reads TGTGCCAGCAGCCGAACAAGCCCCAGGACAGGAATCACAGATACGCAGTATTTT.

V is TRBV19 and J is TRBJ2-3; TRBD1 is a possible D gene (5 bases). The length of the CDR3 is 16 residues. Trimming removed 1 base from V and 0 bases from J, with 11 bases in between. Germline lookup yields CDR1 LNHDA and CDR2 SQIVND (reference sequence). CDR3 nucleotide sequence: TGTGCCAGTAGTATAGTCGCAGGGTCTAGCACAGATACGCAGTATTTT. It translates to CASSIVAGSSTDTQYF.

The chain has TRBV23-1 and TRBJ1-4; 8 bases are shared with TRBD1. TRBV23-1 qualifies as an ORF whose function is uncertain. With V trimmed by 6 bases and J by 4 bases, 16 bases remained unmatched. The CDR3 sequence is 18 residues long. This CDR3 is CASRSLFDRGVGNEKLFF. CDR3 sequence (DNA): TGCGCCAGCAGATCACTATTTGACAGGGGAGTAGGTAATGAAAAACTGTTTTTT.

The chain couples TRBV18 to TRBJ1-4; D might be TRBD1 (5 bases). The CDR3 totals 15 residues. Germline V gene sequence: CDR1 KGHSH, CDR2 LQKENI. Trimming took off 0 bases at V and 3 bases at J, with 8 bases between the two ends. The CDR3 DNA reads TGTGCCAGCTCACCACCGGGACTGCCTAATGAAAAACTGTTTTTT. This encodes CASSPPGLPNEKLFF.

The chain recombines TRBV13 with TRBJ1-1, with D possibly TRBD1 on 5 matching bases. The CDR3 length is 15 residues. Trimming cost V 4 bases and J 6 bases, with 18 bases left between them. Germline assignment: CDR1 PRHDT and CDR2 FYEKMQ (reference sequence). The CDR3 DNA is TGTGCCAGCAGCTCAAGAGGGACTTTGACGGCTGAAGCTTTCTTT. Its translation: CASSSRGTLTAEAFF.

The rearrangement joins TRBV27 to TRBJ2-1; D gene uncertain. Germline-derived CDR1 and CDR2 are MNHEY and SMNVEV (reference sequence). V lost 2 bases to trimming and J lost 8 bases, with 16 bases between them. The CDR3 runs 15 residues. The CDR3 is CASSLLPRPVDEQFF. As DNA, the CDR3 is TGTGCCAGCAGTTTACTACCTAGGCCTGTCGATGAGCAGTTCTTC.

For the CDR3, the DNA is TGTGCCAGTAGTATAGATGTTTGGCAGGGAGGTAACACAGATACGCAGTATTTT. Translated, it gives CASSIDVWQGGNTDTQYF. This rearrangement joins TRBV19 to TRBJ2-3; D is possibly TRBD2 (6 bases). V lost 0 bases, J lost 2 bases, and 18 bases lay in between. Germline V CDR1 and CDR2: LNHDA, SQIVND (reference sequence). The CDR3 loop spans 18 amino acids.